This T cell receptor (beta chain) was identified in a study of cytotoxic CD8 clonotypes in ibrutinib-treated CLL. Study at large: Response sampling came at median roughly 12 months of treatment, ranging roughly 6 to 36 months. Study-wide results and caveats: Once treatment began, public clonotypes, which were uncommon, contracted or stayed stable. Pretreatment clonality was elevated relative to age-matched healthy donors and paralleled circulating CD8+ T-cell counts.

This clone was recorded a few times. Its antigen is unknown. Deletions cut 4 bases from V and 4 bases from J, with 12 bases between. The germline CDR1 and CDR2 sequences are SQVTM and ANQGSEA. This CDR3 region has 13 residues. The method was immunoSEQ multiplex PCR; TCRdb's version includes in-frame clones alone and lacks a portion of them. The sample lists tens of thousands of clones; 54% were seen once. The sequence derives from a human donor with chronic lymphocytic leukemia. The specimen comprised PBMCs, sampled at disease progression, from a patient treated with ibrutinib. The chain combines TRBV29-1 with TRBJ2-3; D ambiguous. The CDR3 region is CSVAVSDADTQYF. The CDR3 DNA sequence: TGCAGCGTTGCGGTTTCGGATGCAGATACGCAGTATTTT.